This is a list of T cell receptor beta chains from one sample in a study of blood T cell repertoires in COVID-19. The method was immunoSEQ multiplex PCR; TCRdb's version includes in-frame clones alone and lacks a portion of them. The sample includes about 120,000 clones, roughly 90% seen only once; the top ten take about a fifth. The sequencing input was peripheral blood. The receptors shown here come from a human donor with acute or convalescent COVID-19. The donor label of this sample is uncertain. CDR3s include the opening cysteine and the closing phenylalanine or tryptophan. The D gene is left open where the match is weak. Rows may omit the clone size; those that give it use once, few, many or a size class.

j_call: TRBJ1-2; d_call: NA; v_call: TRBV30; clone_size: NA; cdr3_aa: CASTIRGLYGYTF; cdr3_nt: TGTGCCTCAACAATACGAGGACTCTATGGCTACACCTTC
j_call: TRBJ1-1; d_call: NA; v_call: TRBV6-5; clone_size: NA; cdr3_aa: CASRLRDMNTEAFF; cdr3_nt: TGTGCCAGCAGGCTCAGGGACATGAACACTGAAGCTTTCTTT
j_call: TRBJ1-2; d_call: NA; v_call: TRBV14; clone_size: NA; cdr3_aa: CASSQDQIPGTGYTF; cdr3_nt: TGTGCCAGCAGCCAAGACCAAATTCCGGGAACGGGCTACACCTTC
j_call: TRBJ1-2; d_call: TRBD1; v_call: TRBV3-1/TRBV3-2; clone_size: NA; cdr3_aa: CASSPLDRGWHGYTF; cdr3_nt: TGTGCCAGCAGCCCCTTAGACAGGGGATGGCATGGCTACACCTTC
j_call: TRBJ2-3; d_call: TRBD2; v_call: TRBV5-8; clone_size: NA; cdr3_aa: CASSLAVTSGSTDTQYF; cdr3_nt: TGTGCCAGCAGCTTGGCCGTTACTAGCGGGAGCACAGATACGCAGTATTTT
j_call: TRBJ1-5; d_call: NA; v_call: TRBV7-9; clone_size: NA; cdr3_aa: CASSLETQPQHF; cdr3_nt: TGTGCCAGCAGCTTGGAGACTCAGCCCCAGCATTTT
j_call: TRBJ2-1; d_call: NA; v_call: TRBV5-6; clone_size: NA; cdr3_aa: CASSLYGTNNEQFF; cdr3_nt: TGTGCCAGCAGCTTGTATGGCACGAACAATGAGCAGTTCTTC
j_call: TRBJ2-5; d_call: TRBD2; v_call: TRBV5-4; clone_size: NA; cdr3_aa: CASSSGGVGETQYF; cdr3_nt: TGTGCCAGCAGTAGCGGGGGTGTGGGGGAGACCCAGTACTTC
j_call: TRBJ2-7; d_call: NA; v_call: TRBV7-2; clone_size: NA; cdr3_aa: CASSFQYEQYF; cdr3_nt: TGTGCCAGCAGCTTCCAGTACGAGCAGTACTTC
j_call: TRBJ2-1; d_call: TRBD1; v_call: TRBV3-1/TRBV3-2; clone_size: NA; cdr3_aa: CASSLSDRDDEQFF; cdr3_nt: TGTGCCAGCAGCCTGTCGGACAGGGACGATGAGCAGTTCTTC
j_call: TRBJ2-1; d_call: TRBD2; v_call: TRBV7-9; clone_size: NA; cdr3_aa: CASSLSAGTYNEQFF; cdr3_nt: TGTGCCAGCAGCTTATCAGCGGGAACCTACAATGAGCAGTTCTTC
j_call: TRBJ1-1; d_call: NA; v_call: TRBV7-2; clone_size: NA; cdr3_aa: CASSLVVQGWTEAFF; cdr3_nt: TGTGCCAGCAGCTTAGTAGTGCAGGGGTGGACTGAAGCTTTCTTT
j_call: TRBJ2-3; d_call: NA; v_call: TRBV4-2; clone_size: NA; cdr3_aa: CASSQVGGTDTQYF; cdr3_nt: TGTGCCAGCAGCCAAGTCGGGGGCACAGATACGCAGTATTTT
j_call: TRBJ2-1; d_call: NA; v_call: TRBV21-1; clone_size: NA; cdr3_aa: CASQQSQAGGNNEQFF; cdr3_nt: TGTGCCAGCCAGCAAAGTCAAGCGGGAGGGAACAATGAGCAGTTCTTC
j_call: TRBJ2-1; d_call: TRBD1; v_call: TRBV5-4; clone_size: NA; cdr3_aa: CASRAGTGSYNEQFF; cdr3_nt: TGTGCCAGCAGGGCCGGGACAGGGAGTTACAATGAGCAGTTCTTC
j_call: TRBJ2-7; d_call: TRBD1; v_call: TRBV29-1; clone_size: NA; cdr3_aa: CSVLTGTGGDWVYF; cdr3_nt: TGCAGCGTACTAACCGGGACAGGGGGCGATTGGGTGTACTTC
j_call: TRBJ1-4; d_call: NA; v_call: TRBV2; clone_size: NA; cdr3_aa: CASTRTREEKLFF; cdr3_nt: TGTGCCAGCACCAGGACACGTGAAGAAAAACTGTTTTTT
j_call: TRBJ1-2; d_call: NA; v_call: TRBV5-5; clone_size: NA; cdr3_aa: CASSPGYNYGYTF; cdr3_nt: TGTGCCAGCAGCCCGGGATACAACTATGGCTACACCTTC
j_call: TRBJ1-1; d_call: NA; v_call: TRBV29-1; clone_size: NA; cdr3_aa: CSVEDRGGLTEAFF; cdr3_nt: TGCAGCGTTGAAGATCGCGGGGGGCTCACTGAAGCTTTCTTT
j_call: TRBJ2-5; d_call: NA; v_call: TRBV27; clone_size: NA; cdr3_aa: CASTTGETQYF; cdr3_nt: TGTGCCAGCACCACGGGAGAGACCCAGTACTTC
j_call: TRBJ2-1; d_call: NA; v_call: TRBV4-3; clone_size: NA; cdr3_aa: CASSSDSVGYNEQFF; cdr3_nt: TGCGCCAGCAGCTCGGACTCGGTTGGCTACAATGAGCAGTTCTTC
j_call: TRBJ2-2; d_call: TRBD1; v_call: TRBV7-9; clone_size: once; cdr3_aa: CAGQGFGGELFF; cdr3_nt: TGTGCCGGACAGGGGTTCGGCGGGGAGCTGTTTTTT
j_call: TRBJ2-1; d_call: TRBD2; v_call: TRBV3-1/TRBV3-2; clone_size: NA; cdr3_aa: CASSPFIGGYNEQFF; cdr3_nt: TGTGCCAGCAGCCCTTTTATCGGGGGGTACAATGAGCAGTTCTTC
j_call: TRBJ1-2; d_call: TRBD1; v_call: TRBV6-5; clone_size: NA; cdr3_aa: CASGPAGQGYGYTF; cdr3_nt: TGTGCCAGCGGTCCCGCGGGACAGGGGTATGGCTACACCTTC
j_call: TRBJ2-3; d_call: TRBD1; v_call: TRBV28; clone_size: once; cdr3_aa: CASSFRTGTTDTQYF; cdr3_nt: TGTGCCAGCAGTTTTCGGACAGGAACCACAGATACGCAGTATTTT
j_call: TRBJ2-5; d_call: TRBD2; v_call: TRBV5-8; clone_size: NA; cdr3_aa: CASRGGRWETQYF; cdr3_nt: TGTGCCAGCAGGGGAGGGCGGTGGGAGACCCAGTACTTC
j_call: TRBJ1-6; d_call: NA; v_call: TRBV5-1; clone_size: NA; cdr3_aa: CASRMEARDRAPLHF; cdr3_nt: TGCGCCAGCAGGATGGAGGCCCGCGATCGAGCGCCCCTCCACTTT